The next 10 T cell receptor beta chains were all read from a single sample in a study of blood T cell repertoires in COVID-19. The assay was immunoSEQ multiplex PCR, and TCRdb's table has in-frame clones only and misses some. Of more than 65,000 clones in the sample, 84% were seen once. Source material: peripheral blood. Receptors were obtained from a human donor in a cohort sampled during active COVID-19.

There are a few counts of this clone. The chain recombines TRBV29-1 with TRBJ1-2; D is possibly TRBD1 (5 bases). The CDR3 covers 12 residues. Trimming pared 4 bases from V and 7 bases from J, leaving 13 bases between. Germline values: CDR1 SQVTM, CDR2 ANQGSEA. The CDR3 loop is CSVGEGSGGYTF. CDR3 sequence (DNA): TGCAGCGTTGGGGAGGGGTCGGGTGGCTACACCTTC.

This chain uses TRBV5-1 with TRBJ1-4, with D unresolved. This CDR3 has 13 residues. CDR1 is SGHRS, CDR2 YFSETQ, per germline. V lost 5 bases to trimming and J lost 7 bases, with 12 bases between them. The CDR3, as DNA: TGCGCCAGCAGTCTAGGTCGGGGTGAAAAACTGTTTTTT. Its protein is CASSLGRGEKLFF.

The CDR3 protein is CASSSKREGPEQFF. The CDR3, as DNA: TGTGCCAGCAGCTCAAAGCGGGAGGGCCCCGAGCAGTTCTTC. The chain has TRBV7-2 and TRBJ2-1, with 10 bases lining up with TRBD2. The CDR3 covers 14 residues. Losses at the gene ends were 4 bases for V and 10 bases for J; bases not matched to a gene: 7. Germline V lookup: CDR1 SGHTA, CDR2 FQGNSA.

This chain connects TRBV6-4 to TRBJ2-6; 9 bases are shared with TRBD1. This CDR3 is built from 16 residues. The trim removed 6 bases at V and 4 bases at J, leaving 7 bases unmatched. Per the germline V gene, CDR1 is MRHNA and CDR2 is SNTAGT. The DNA of the CDR3 is TGTGCCAGCAGCCAAACAGGGGGCGCCGGGGCCAACGTCCTGACTTTC. Translation: CASSQTGGAGANVLTF.

The chain recombines TRBV28 with TRBJ1-1; no clear D gene. The V end lost 8 bases, the J end lost 1 base, and 11 bases lay between the germline ends. The CDR3 sequence is 13 residues long. The V gene's germline CDR1 is MDHEN and CDR2 SYDVKM. CDR3 bases: TGTGCCAGCTTCGCCCGGTCGAACACTGAAGCTTTCTTT. It codes for CASFARSNTEAFF.

This sequence joins TRBV9 and TRBJ2-3; 12 nucleotides align to TRBD2. CDR1 SGDLS and CDR2 YYNGEE come from the germline V gene. This CDR3 has 16 amino acids. Germline trimming cut 3 bases from V and 2 bases from J; bases unmatched to any gene: 4. CDR3 region: CASSARTSGTTDTQYF. The DNA for the CDR3 is TGTGCCAGCAGCGCCCGGACTAGCGGGACCACAGATACGCAGTATTTT.

This chain uses TRBV2 with TRBJ1-2; 8 bases align to TRBD1. CDR1 and CDR2 (germline): SNHLY, FYNNEI. The CDR3 loop spans 14 amino acids. With V trimmed by 7 bases and J by 6 bases, 10 bases remained unmatched. Here the CDR3 DNA reads TGTGCCAGCACCACGTCAGGGGGCCGTGATGGCTACACCTTC. Its translation: CASTTSGGRDGYTF.

This chain links TRBV6-5 with TRBJ2-3, with D perhaps TRBD2 (6 bases). Germline V gene lookup returns CDR1 MNHEY and CDR2 SVGAGI. V gave up 10 bases and J gave up 0 bases, with 14 bases separating them. The CDR3 is 14 amino acids. CDR3 in amino acids: CATSRRGSTDTQYF. The CDR3 DNA sequence: TGTGCCACTTCCCGGCGGGGTAGCACAGATACGCAGTATTTT.

This clone appeared a single time. Other nucleotide sequences from this sample produce the same CDR3. The chain recombines TRBV7-9 with TRBJ1-5; a possible D gene is TRBD1 (6 bases). Germline values: CDR1 SEHNR, CDR2 FQNEAQ (reference sequence). The germline V and J ends were trimmed by 3 bases and 3 bases, with 9 bases remaining between them. CDR3 length: 14 residues. The CDR3 here is CASSFWDTNQPQHF. CDR3 bases: TGTGCCAGCAGCTTTTGGGACACCAATCAGCCCCAGCATTTT.

This clone was counted a few times. V usage is TRBV11-2 and J usage is TRBJ2-7, with 12 bases identical to TRBD2. Germline loops: CDR1 SGHAT, CDR2 FQNNGV. This CDR3 is 16 amino acids long. Germline trimming cut 6 bases from V and 7 bases from J; bases unmatched to any gene: 13. The DNA of the CDR3 is TGTGCCAGCAGTCCTCCTAGCGGGGGGGCCGGTCGAGAGCAGTACTTC. It yields the protein CASSPPSGGAGREQYF.